This TCR beta chain was recovered during a study of blood T cell repertoires in COVID-19. On the study more broadly: The United States, Italy and Spain provided the acute and convalescent COVID-19 samples. In each case, the material was cDNA or gDNA derived from T cells, B-cell-depleted T cells, or PBMCs.

Seattle enrolled patients during active infection and tracked them longitudinally. The germline V gene encodes CDR1 DFQATT and CDR2 SNEGSKA (reference sequence). Trimming cost V 3 bases and J 5 bases, with 8 bases left between them. This CDR3 spans 12 amino acids. In the original processing: The assay estimated nucleated cells by amplifying reference gene primers. Clones were read by immunoSEQ multiplex PCR, and TCRdb kept only the in-frame ones, dropping some. The V and J calls and the clone size are those of that table, but D and trimming were determined from the DNA. The table has roughly 200,000 clones, about 85% seen once.

Source material: peripheral blood. The TCR comes from a person aged 65-85 years with COVID-19, enrolled during active disease. J is TRBJ2-1 and V is TRBV20-1; D may be TRBD1 (6 bases). The CDR3 nucleotides read TGCAGTGCTAGTCAGGGGAACAATGAGCAGTTCTTC. The encoded protein is CSASQGNNEQFF.